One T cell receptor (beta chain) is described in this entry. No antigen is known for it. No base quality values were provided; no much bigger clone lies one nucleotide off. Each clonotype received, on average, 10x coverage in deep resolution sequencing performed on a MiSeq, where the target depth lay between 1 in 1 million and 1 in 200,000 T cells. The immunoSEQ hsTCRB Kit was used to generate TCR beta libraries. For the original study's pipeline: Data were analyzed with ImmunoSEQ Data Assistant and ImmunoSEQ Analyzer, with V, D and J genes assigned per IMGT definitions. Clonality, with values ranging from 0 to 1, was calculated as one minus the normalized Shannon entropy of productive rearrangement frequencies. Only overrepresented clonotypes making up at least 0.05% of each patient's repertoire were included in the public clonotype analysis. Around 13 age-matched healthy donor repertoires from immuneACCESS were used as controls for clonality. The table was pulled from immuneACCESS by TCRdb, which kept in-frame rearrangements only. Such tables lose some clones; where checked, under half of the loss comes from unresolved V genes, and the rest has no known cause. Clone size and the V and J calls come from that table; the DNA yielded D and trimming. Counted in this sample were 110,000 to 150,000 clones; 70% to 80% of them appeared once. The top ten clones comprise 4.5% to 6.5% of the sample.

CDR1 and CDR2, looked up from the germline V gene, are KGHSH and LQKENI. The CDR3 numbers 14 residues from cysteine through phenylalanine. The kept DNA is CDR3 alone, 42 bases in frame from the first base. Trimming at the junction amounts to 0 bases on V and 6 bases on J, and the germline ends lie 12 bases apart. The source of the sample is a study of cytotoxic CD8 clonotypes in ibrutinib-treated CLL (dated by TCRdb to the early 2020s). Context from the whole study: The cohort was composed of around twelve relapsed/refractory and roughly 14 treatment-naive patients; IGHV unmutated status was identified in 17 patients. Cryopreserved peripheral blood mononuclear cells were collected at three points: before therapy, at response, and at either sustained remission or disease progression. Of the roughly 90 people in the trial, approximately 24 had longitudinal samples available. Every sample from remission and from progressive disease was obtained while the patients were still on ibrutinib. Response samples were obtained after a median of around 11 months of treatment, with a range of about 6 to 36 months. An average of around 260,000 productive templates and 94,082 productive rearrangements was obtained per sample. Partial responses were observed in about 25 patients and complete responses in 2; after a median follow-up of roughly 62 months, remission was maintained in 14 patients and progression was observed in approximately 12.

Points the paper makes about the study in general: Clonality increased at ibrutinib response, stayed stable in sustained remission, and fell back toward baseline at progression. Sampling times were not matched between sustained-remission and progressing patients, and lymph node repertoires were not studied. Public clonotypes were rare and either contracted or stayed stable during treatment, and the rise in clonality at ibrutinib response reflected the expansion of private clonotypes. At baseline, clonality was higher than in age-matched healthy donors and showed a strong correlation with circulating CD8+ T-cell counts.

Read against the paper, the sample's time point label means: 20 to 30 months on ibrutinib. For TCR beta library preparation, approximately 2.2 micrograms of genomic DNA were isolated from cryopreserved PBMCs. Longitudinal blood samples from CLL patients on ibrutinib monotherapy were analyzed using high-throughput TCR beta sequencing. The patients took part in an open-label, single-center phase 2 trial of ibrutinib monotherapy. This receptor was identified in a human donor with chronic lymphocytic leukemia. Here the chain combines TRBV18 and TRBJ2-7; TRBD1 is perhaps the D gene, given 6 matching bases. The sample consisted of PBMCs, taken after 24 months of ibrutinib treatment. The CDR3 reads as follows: CASSPPITGIEQYF. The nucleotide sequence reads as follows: TGTGCCAGCTCACCACCTATAACAGGGATCGAGCAGTACTTC. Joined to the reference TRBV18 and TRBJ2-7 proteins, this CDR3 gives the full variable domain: NAGVMQNPRHLVRRRGQEARLRCSPMKGHSHVYWYRQLPEEGLKFMVYLQKENIIDESGMPKERFSAEFPKEGPSILRIQQVVRGDSAAYFCASSPPITGIEQYFGPGTRLTVT.